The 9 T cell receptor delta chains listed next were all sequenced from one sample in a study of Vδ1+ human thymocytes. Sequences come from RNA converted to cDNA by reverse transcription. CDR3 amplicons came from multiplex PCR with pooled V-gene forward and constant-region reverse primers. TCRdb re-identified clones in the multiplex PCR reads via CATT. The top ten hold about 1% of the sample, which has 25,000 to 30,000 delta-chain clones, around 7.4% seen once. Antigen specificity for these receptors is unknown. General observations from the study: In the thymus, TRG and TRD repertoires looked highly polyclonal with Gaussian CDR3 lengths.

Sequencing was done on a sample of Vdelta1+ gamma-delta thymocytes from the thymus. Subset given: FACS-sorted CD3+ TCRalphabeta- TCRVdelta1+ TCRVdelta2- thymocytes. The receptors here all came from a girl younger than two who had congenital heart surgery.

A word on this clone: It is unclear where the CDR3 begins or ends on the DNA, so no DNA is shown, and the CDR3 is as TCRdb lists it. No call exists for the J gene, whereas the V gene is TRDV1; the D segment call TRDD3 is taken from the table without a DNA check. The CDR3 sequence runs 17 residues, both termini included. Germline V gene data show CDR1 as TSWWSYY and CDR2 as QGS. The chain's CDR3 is CALGDWGIRRYTDKLIF.

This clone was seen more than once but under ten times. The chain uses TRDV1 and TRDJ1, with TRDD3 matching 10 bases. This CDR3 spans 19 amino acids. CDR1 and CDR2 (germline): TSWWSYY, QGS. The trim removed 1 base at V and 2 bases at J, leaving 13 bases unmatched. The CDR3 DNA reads TGTGCTCTTGGGGAACGCAACTACTGGGGGATCACCCCAACCGATAAACTCATCTTT. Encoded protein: CALGERNYWGITPTDKLIF.

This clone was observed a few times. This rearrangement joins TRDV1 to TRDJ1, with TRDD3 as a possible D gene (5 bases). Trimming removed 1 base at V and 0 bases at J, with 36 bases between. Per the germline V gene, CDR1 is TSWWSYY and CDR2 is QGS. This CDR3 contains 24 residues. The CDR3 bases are TGTGCTCTTGGGGAACGAAGGGATCGCTTAAAGGAGGTACGCTGGAGGACGTACACCGATAAACTCATCTTT. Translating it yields CALGERRDRLKEVRWRTYTDKLIF.

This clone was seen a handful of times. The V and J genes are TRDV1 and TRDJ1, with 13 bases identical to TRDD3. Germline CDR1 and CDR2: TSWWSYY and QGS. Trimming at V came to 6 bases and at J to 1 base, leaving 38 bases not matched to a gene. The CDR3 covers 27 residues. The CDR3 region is CALGDPSPPTPRTGGYAPKGSTDKLIF. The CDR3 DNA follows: TGTGCTCTTGGAGATCCATCGCCTCCTACCCCCCGTACTGGGGGATACGCTCCAAAGGGCTCCACCGATAAACTCATCTTT.

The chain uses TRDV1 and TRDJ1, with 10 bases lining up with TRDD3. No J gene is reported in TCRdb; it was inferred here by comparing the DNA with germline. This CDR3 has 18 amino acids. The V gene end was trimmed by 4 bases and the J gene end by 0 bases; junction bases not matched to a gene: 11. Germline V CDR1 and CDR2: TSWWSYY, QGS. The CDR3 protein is CALGGLCGGYSNTDKLIF. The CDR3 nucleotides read TGTGCTCTTGGGGGACTTTGTGGGGGATACTCCAACACCGATAAACTCATCTTT.

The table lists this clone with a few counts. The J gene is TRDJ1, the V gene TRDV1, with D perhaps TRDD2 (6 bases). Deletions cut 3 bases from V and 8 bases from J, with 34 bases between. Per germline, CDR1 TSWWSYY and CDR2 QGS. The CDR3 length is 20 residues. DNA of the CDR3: TGTGCTCTTGGGGACCCCTTCCCCCAACGAAGAGGTCGAAACAAGGGAAAACTCATCTTT. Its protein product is CALGDPFPQRRGRNKGKLIF.

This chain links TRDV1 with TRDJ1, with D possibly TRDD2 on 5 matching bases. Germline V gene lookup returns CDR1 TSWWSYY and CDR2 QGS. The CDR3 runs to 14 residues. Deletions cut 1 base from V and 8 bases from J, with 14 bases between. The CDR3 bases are TGTGCTCTTGGGGAACCCGGCCTTCTCCGCAAACTCATCTTT. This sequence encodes CALGEPGLLRKLIF.

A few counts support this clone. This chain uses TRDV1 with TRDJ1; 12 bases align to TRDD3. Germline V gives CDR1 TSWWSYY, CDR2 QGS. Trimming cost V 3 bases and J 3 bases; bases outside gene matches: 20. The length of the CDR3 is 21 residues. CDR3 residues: CALGDPWASIRLGDTPDKLIF. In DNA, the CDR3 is TGTGCTCTTGGGGATCCCTGGGCTTCTATCCGACTGGGGGATACCCCCGATAAACTCATCTTT.

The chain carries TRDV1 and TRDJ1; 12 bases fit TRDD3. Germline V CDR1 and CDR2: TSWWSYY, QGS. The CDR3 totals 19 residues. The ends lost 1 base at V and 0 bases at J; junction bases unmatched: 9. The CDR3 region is CALGEPGGYALSYTDKLIF. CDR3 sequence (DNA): TGTGCTCTTGGGGAACCTGGGGGATACGCACTAAGCTACACCGATAAACTCATCTTT.